One TCR beta chain is described in this entry. The antigen remains unidentified. Other DNA variants within this sample encode the same CDR3. The sample originates from a study of shared clonotypes between healthy human individuals. Background on the study: CD4 naive and memory got three plates each, CD8 naive two, CD8 memory one.

The CDR3 sequence is 14 residues long. Germline lookup yields CDR1 SGHKS and CDR2 YYEKEE (reference sequence). V lost 0 bases, J lost 6 bases, and 10 bases lay in between. Using immunoSEQ multiplex PCR, the repertoire was profiled, and TCRdb retains in-frame clones only, with some absent. The sample holds around 2.5 million clones; approximately 93% are singletons and the top ten take 0.36%. The CD4+ fraction was divided into a CD45RA+ naive subset and a CD45RA-negative memory subset. Study-level findings and limits: Larger estimated richness was generally recorded for naive subsets relative to memory subsets. An expected dependence of interdonor clonotype sharing on sequencing depth was noted.

The V and J genes are TRBV5-5 and TRBJ1-5; possibly TRBD1 for D (5 bases). What was sequenced was naive CD4+ T cells from PBMCs. As to subset: CD45RA+ positively selected. The clonotype originates from a man aged 18-30 years in good health. Some clones in this sample may be carry-over from other donors' samples. CDR3 DNA: TGTGCCAGCAGCTTGGTTCAGGGCGGTCAGCCCCAGCATTTT. It is translated as CASSLVQGGQPQHF.